This T cell receptor (beta chain) came from a study of STAT5B mutations in CD4+ large granular lymphocyte leukemia. Study conclusions and caveats: Compared with healthy controls (2/35), patient top clones favored TRBV06 (8/27).

The germline V and J ends were trimmed by 6 bases and 5 bases, with 14 bases remaining between them. Per germline, CDR1 SGHNT and CDR2 YENEEA. This CDR3 is 14 amino acids long. The method was immunoSEQ multiplex PCR; TCRdb's version includes in-frame clones alone and lacks a portion of them. Of 40,000 to 45,000 clones listed, about 81% are singletons. On this clone: The antigen is not known.

The chain couples TRBV11-3 to TRBJ2-1; no reliable D call. The source of this sequence is a human donor in good health. The sample consisted of CD4+ T cells from blood buffy coats. CDR3 in amino acids: CASSPSTSNNEQFF. The CDR3 coding sequence is TGTGCCAGCAGTCCTAGTACGTCTAACAATGAGCAGTTCTTC.